The 12 T cell receptor beta chains presented below share a single source sample, sequenced in a study of blood T cell repertoires in COVID-19. TCRdb's table, derived via immunoSEQ multiplex PCR, lists solely in-frame clones and lacks some. Here the sample spans 450,000 or so clones, 80% to 90% being singletons. Material for sequencing was peripheral blood. Receptors were obtained from a man aged 18-30 years with COVID-19, enrolled during active disease.

V and J are TRBV5-1 and TRBJ1-5; no clear D gene. Germline values: CDR1 SGHRS, CDR2 YFSETQ. The CDR3 spans 14 residues. Deletions cut 0 bases from V and 2 bases from J, with 6 bases between. The CDR3 DNA sequence: TGCGCCAGCAGCTTGGGACAACGCAATCAGCCCCAGCATTTT. Translation: CASSLGQRNQPQHF.

This clone has only one observation. In DNA form, the CDR3 reads TGTGCCAGCAGCTGGAACCGGTCGCCCGGGACAGGGGTCGGGGAGCTGTTTTTT. Residues: CASSWNRSPGTGVGELFF. The chain uses TRBV5-8 and TRBJ2-2, with TRBD1 matching over 10 bases. The CDR3 is 18 amino acids. V shed 3 bases and J 7 bases; nucleotides not matched to a gene: 15. Germline loops: CDR1 SGHTS, CDR2 YDEGEE.

V gene TRBV9 combines with J gene TRBJ2-3; TRBD2 aligns across 8 bases. Trimming took 4 bases from V and 11 from J; bases not matched to a gene: 15. Germline assignment: CDR1 SGDLS and CDR2 YYNGEE. This CDR3 contains 15 residues. The CDR3 sequence: CASSSAGGVGSRQYF. As DNA, the CDR3 is TGTGCCAGCAGCTCCGCGGGGGGTGTGGGAAGTAGGCAGTATTTT.

The chain uses TRBV6-5 and TRBJ2-5; a weak D match, TRBD2 (6 bases). The length of the CDR3 is 14 residues. The germline V gene has CDR1 MNHEY and CDR2 SVGAGI. Trimming left V 0 bases short and J 3 bases short, with 8 bases between. The CDR3 here is CASSYSPGEETQYF. In nucleotides, the CDR3 is TGTGCCAGCAGTTACTCCCCGGGGGAAGAGACCCAGTACTTC.

The chain couples TRBV20-1 to TRBJ2-4, with D possibly matching TRBD1 (5 bases). This CDR3 has 16 residues. Trimming removed 5 bases from V and 0 bases from J, with 17 bases in between. CDR1 and CDR2 from the germline V gene are DFQATT and SNEGSKA (reference sequence). CDR3 nucleotides: TGCAGTGCTGGTGGGAAGGGGCTTCTAGCCAAAAACATTCAGTACTTC. The encoded protein is CSAGGKGLLAKNIQYF.

CDR3 sequence reads: CATSRESETYEQYF. The CDR3 nucleotides are TGTGCCACCAGCAGAGAATCCGAGACCTACGAGCAGTACTTC. The J gene is TRBJ2-7, the V gene TRBV15; D ambiguous. In germline, CDR1 is LNHNV, CDR2 YYDKDF (reference sequence). The CDR3 is 14 amino acids. The V and J ends lost 0 bases and 2 bases respectively, with 8 bases between them.

Ten or more counts support this clone. This sequence joins TRBV20-1 and TRBJ1-2; D gene uncertain. The length of the CDR3 is 11 residues. The ends were cut back, 7 bases at V and 0 bases at J, with 6 bases in the middle. CDR1 is DFQATT, CDR2 SNEGSKA, per germline (reference sequence). CDR3 loop: CSGATNYGYTF. The CDR3 region has the DNA TGCAGTGGAGCTACTAACTATGGCTACACCTTC.

V usage is TRBV13 and J usage is TRBJ2-5; TRBD1 agrees at 8 bases. CDR3 length equals 14 residues. Germline V gene data show CDR1 as PRHDT and CDR2 as FYEKMQ (reference sequence). The V gene end was trimmed by 2 bases and the J gene end by 4 bases; junction bases not matched to a gene: 3. The CDR3 spells CASSLLQGGETQYF. Written as DNA, the CDR3 is TGTGCCAGCAGCTTACTACAGGGGGGAGAGACCCAGTACTTC. Based on the CDR3 plus reference TRBV13 and TRBJ2-5, the full variable domain is AAGVIQSPRHLIKEKRETATLKCYPIPRHDTVYWYQQGPGQDPQFLISFYEKMQSDKGSIPDRFSAQQFSDYHSELNMSSLELGDSALYFCASSLLQGGETQYFGPGTRLLVL.

The genes are TRBV9 and TRBJ2-2; TRBD2 aligns across 10 bases. Germline lookup yields CDR1 SGDLS and CDR2 YYNGEE. J lost 8 bases, V lost 1 base, and 5 bases had no gene match. The CDR3 has 15 residues. The CDR3 DNA is TGTGCCAGCAGCGTACAGTCTAGCGGGAGTGGGGAGCTGTTTTTT. This codes for CASSVQSSGSGELFF.

The chain has TRBV11-2 and TRBJ2-1, with 10 bases that match TRBD2. Per germline, CDR1 SGHAT and CDR2 FQNNGV. The CDR3 sequence is 17 residues long. V lost 4 bases to trimming and J lost 5 bases; unmatched junction nucleotides: 11. Here the CDR3 DNA reads TGTGCCAGCAGCTGGACCGCTAGCGGGAGCTGGAACAATGAGCAGTTCTTC. Encoded protein: CASSWTASGSWNNEQFF.

The genes are TRBV4-2 and TRBJ1-1, with a tentative D call TRBD1 (6 bases). V lost 1 base and J lost 3, with 9 bases in between. The CDR3 sequence is 14 residues long. Germline-derived CDR1 and CDR2 are LGHNA and YNFKEQ. The CDR3 bases are TGTGCCAGCAGCCAAGTAGGGGGTTACACTGAAGCTTTCTTT. Protein product: CASSQVGGYTEAFF.

Concerning this clone: Other DNA sequences from this sample encode an identical CDR3 as well. This sequence joins TRBV29-1 and TRBJ2-5; D may be TRBD2 (5 bases). There are 12 residues in the CDR3. Germline CDR1 SQVTM, CDR2 ANQGSEA. Trimming left V 3 bases short and J 3 bases short, with 8 bases between. The CDR3 DNA reads TGCAGCGTTGATCGGGGAAAAGAGACCCAGTACTTC. This translates into CSVDRGKETQYF.